The source of this T cell receptor (beta chain) is a study of CD8+CD57+ T cells in acquired aplastic anemia. Regarding the study as a whole: Controls did not differ significantly from patients in CD8+ Simpson's diversity.

This clonotype was counted ten times or more. Its antigen remains unidentified. All sequencing subjects had displayed CD8+CD57+ cell expansion on flow cytometry. By the time of blood sampling, patients had still received no therapy. Genomic DNA templated the TCR beta VDJ and CDR3 profiling. TCRdb reprocessed the reads with MiXCR, giving one entry per CDR3 protein. The data hold around 200,000 distinct CDR3 sequences, with approximately 48% observed a single time. J lost 0 bases, V lost 8 bases, and 12 bases had no gene match. The CDR3 has 16 residues. CDR1 and CDR2 from the germline V gene are DFQATT and SNEGSKA (reference sequence).

Sequenced material: sorted CD4+, CD8+, or CD8+CD57+ T cells (not recorded which) from PBMCs. This TCR derives from a human donor with aplastic anemia. The V gene is TRBV20-1, the J gene TRBJ2-1; 8 bases fit TRBD2. CDR3 DNA: TGCAGTTTTCTCCGGCCCGGGACTAGCTCCTACAATGAGCAGTTCTTC. The encoded protein is CSFLRPGTSSYNEQFF.